A single sample is the source of the 11 T cell receptor beta chains below, sequenced in a study of molecular identifiers for immune sequencing clone quantification. TCRdb analysed the PCR reads with MiXCR anew, one entry per CDR3 protein. The sample records tens of thousands of distinct CDR3 sequences, roughly a fifth being singletons. Specimen: naive CD8+ T cells from blood, with Jurkat cell RNA spiked in. The subset denotes: FACS-sorted CD8+CD4-CCR7+CD45RA+ naive T cells. The receptors shown here come from a human donor in good health. Some libraries in this study had Jurkat cell RNA spiked in.

At least ten counts were recorded for this clonotype. The genes are TRBV6-5 and TRBJ1-1; D gene ambiguous. CDR3 length equals 16 residues. Germline-derived CDR1 and CDR2 are MNHEY and SVGAGI. Trimming removed 2 bases from V and 1 base from J, with 14 bases in between. The CDR3 here is CASSYDLGPGNTEAFF. DNA of the CDR3: TGTGCCAGCAGTTACGATCTCGGTCCGGGGAACACTGAAGCTTTCTTT.

This clonotype came up many times. The V gene is TRBV5-4, the J gene TRBJ2-3; 8 bases map to TRBD2. Germline V lookup: CDR1 SGHNT, CDR2 YYREEE (reference sequence). CDR3 length equals 16 residues. The junction had 6 bases not matched to a gene; V was cut back by 3 bases and J by 0 bases. Here the CDR3 reads CASSSELAASTDTQYF. In DNA, the CDR3 is TGTGCCAGCAGCTCTGAACTAGCGGCAAGCACAGATACGCAGTATTTT.

This clonotype was found a few times. The J gene is TRBJ2-7, the V gene TRBV7-6, with 13 bases that match TRBD2. V was pared by 1 base and J by 2 bases, with 2 bases of the junction left unmatched. CDR3 length equals 16 residues. CDR1 is SGHVS and CDR2 is FNYEAQ in the germline V gene. The CDR3 is CASSLEGLAGTYEQYF. CDR3 bases: TGTGCCAGCAGCTTAGAGGGACTAGCGGGAACCTACGAGCAGTACTTC.

This chain connects TRBV12-3 or TRBV12-4 to TRBJ2-7, with D perhaps matching TRBD2 (6 bases). CDR3 size: 15 residues. Between the trimmed V and J ends, which lost 6 bases and 3 bases, there was a span of 18 bases. CDR3 sequence reads: CASSPGAGLLYEQYF. In DNA, the CDR3 is TGTGCCAGCAGCCCAGGAGCGGGTTTGCTCTACGAGCAGTACTTC.

The J gene is TRBJ2-2, the V gene TRBV5-1; D perhaps matches TRBD1 (6 bases). Germline V gives CDR1 SGHRS, CDR2 YFSETQ. The CDR3 totals 15 residues. V dropped 3 bases and J dropped 2 bases, with 11 bases sitting between them. The CDR3 nucleotides read TGCGCCAGCAGCTGGATAGGGGGAAACACCGGGGAGCTGTTTTTT. This translates into CASSWIGGNTGELFF.

This clonotype appeared a few times. The chain recombines TRBV20-1 with TRBJ1-1; 8 bases match TRBD1. CDR3 size: 11 residues. The V gene's germline CDR1 is DFQATT and CDR2 SNEGSKA (reference sequence). Trimming removed 4 bases from V and 10 bases from J; junction bases left unmatched: 5. The DNA of the CDR3 is TGCAGTGCTACTCTCCAGGGGGCAGCTTTCTTT. Protein product: CSATLQGAAFF.

Only a few counts were recorded for this clonotype. V is TRBV4-1 and J is TRBJ2-7; a weak D match, TRBD2 (6 bases). The CDR3 is 16 amino acids. CDR1 MGHRA and CDR2 YSYEKL come from the germline V gene. V was cut by 4 bases and J by 0 bases, with 16 bases left in between. The CDR3 loop is CASSPLEGPSSYEQYF. The CDR3, as DNA: TGCGCCAGCAGCCCTTTGGAGGGGCCAAGCTCCTACGAGCAGTACTTC.

This clonotype was observed at least ten times. V and J are TRBV4-1 and TRBJ2-7; the D is unclear. V gave up 1 base and J gave up 0 bases, with 13 bases separating them. The germline gives CDR1 MGHRA, CDR2 YSYEKL. There are 16 residues in the CDR3. CDR3 residues: CASSQGTETYSYEQYF. The CDR3 coding sequence is TGCGCCAGCAGCCAAGGTACAGAGACGTACTCCTACGAGCAGTACTTC.

The V call is TRBV28, the J call TRBJ2-1, with 9 bases that match TRBD2. Unmatched junction bases numbered 3, after V lost 5 bases and J lost 7 bases. Germline V gives CDR1 MDHEN, CDR2 SYDVKM. This CDR3 has 13 amino acids. DNA for the CDR3: TGTGCCAGCAGTGCCGGACTAGCGAATGAGCAGTTCTTC. Translated: CASSAGLANEQFF.

The chain uses TRBV27 and TRBJ1-3; the D gene is possibly TRBD1 (5 bases). The V gene lost 5 bases and the J gene lost 0 bases, with 11 bases spanning the gap. Per the germline V gene, CDR1 is MNHEY and CDR2 is SMNVEV (reference sequence). The CDR3 loop spans 15 amino acids. CDR3 in amino acids: CASSPGPTSGNTIYF. The CDR3, as DNA: TGTGCCAGCAGTCCGGGACCGACCTCTGGAAACACCATATATTTT.

Of note for this clonotype: With a much larger clone just one base away, this may be a read error. The chain links TRBV29-1 to TRBJ1-1, with D maybe TRBD1 (6 bases). Deletions cut 4 bases from V and 3 bases from J, with 6 bases between. This CDR3 contains 11 residues. Germline assignment: CDR1 SQVTM and CDR2 ANQGSEA. The CDR3 DNA follows: TGCAGCGTTGGACAGGACACTGAAGCTTTCTTT. Its protein product is CSVGQDTEAFF.